The present TCR beta chain was sequenced within a study of T cell responses to AZD1222 COVID-19 vaccine. Findings and limits, study-wide: Samples come after the peak T cell response, not at day 14.

The data were produced by immunoSEQ multiplex PCR, yet TCRdb's version contains in-frame clones alone and is incomplete. The sample lists approximately 110,000 clones, 70% to 90% occurring once. CDR3 length: 15 amino acids. In germline, CDR1 is MGHDK, CDR2 SYGVNS. Trimming left V 4 bases short and J 0 bases short, with 10 bases between. This clone showed up just once. Its specificity is unknown. The rearrangement uses TRBV25-1 and TRBJ2-1; possibly TRBD2 for D (5 bases). Sample: peripheral blood, taken on day 0 of AZD1222 vaccination. This TCR was recovered from an adult in good health. The CDR3 DNA sequence: TGTGCCAGCAGTGTGGAGCGGAGCTCCTACAATGAGCAGTTCTTC. Translating gives CASSVERSSYNEQFF.